Listed here are 20 T cell receptor gamma chains from one sample, sequenced in a study of Vδ1+ human thymocytes. Study conclusions and caveats: In the thymus, TRG and TRD repertoires looked highly polyclonal with Gaussian CDR3 lengths.

These receptors' targets are unknown. Extracted RNA was reverse transcribed into cDNA. The CDR3 regions were amplified by multiplex PCR from V-gene primers to a constant-region primer. TCRdb re-called the multiplex PCR reads with CATT. The sample includes some 37,000 gamma-chain clones, over 20% of them seen just once. The sample taken for sequencing was Vdelta1+ gamma-delta thymocytes from the thymus. Subset of the sample: FACS-sorted CD3+ TCRalphabeta- TCRVdelta1+ TCRVdelta2- thymocytes. The receptors were sampled from a girl under three years old who had congenital heart surgery.

By share, this clone ranks as medium-sized. The sample carries other DNA sequences with the same CDR3. The genes are TRGV3 and TRGJ1 or TRGJ2. The CDR3 is 14 amino acids. Germline trimming cut 0 bases from V and 2 bases from J; bases unmatched to any gene: 4. Per the germline V gene, CDR1 is VTNTFY and CDR2 is YDVSTARD (reference sequence). The CDR3 DNA is TGTGCCACCTGGGACAGGCCTCATTATTATAAGAAACTCTTT. Translation: CATWDRPHYYKKLF.

In its sample, this clone was seen a few times. The genes are TRGV3 and TRGJ1 or TRGJ2. This CDR3 is built from 16 residues. Trimming at V came to 3 bases and at J to 9 bases, leaving 20 bases not matched to a gene. Germline-derived CDR1 and CDR2 are VTNTFY and YDVSTARD (reference sequence). Here the CDR3 DNA reads TGTGCCACCTGGGACGGATCGCGACTATTATTAAGTAAGAAACTCTTT. Its translation is CATWDGSRLLLSKKLF.

This clone was detected only a few times. The chain is built from TRGV4 and TRGJ1 or TRGJ2. Per the germline V gene, CDR1 is EGSTGY and CDR2 is YDSYTSSV. V was pared by 3 bases and J by 0 bases, with 5 bases of the junction left unmatched. The CDR3 is 14 residues long. The CDR3, as DNA: TGTGCCACCTGGGATTCGCTGAATTATTATAAGAAACTCTTT. This codes for CATWDSLNYYKKLF.

J is TRGJP1 and V is TRGV5. V lost 0 bases to trimming and J lost 7 bases; unmatched junction nucleotides: 11. Germline CDR1 reads VINAFY; CDR2 reads YDVSNSKD. The CDR3 consists of 16 residues. The CDR3, as DNA: TGTGCCACCTGGGACAGGCGTGGGGATTTTGGTTGGTTCAAGATATTT. It codes for CATWDRRGDFGWFKIF.

This clone has a count of ten or more. Other DNA sequences from this sample encode an identical CDR3 as well. The rearrangement uses TRGV3 and TRGJP2. This CDR3 has 15 residues. J was trimmed by 2 bases and V by 0 bases; bases with no gene match: 3. Germline values: CDR1 VTNTFY, CDR2 YDVSTARD (reference sequence). The CDR3 region has the DNA TGTGCCACCTGGGACAGGCCGAGTAGTGATTGGATCAAGACGTTT. This translates into CATWDRPSSDWIKTF.

About this clone itself: Other DNA sequences within the sample encode an identical CDR3. The chain links TRGV8 to TRGJP1. There are 14 residues in the CDR3. V shed 1 base, J shed 4 bases, and the junction held 3 bases outside the gene matches. The germline V gene encodes CDR1 VENAVY and CDR2 YDSYNSRV. CDR3 protein: CATWDRGTGWFKIF. The DNA for the CDR3 is TGTGCCACCTGGGATAGAGGCACTGGTTGGTTCAAGATATTT.

This clone came up a few times. An end of the junction differs from the germline gene, which may be a read error. The sample carries other DNA sequences with the same CDR3. The chain links TRGV8 to TRGJ1 or TRGJ2. Germline CDR1 and CDR2: VENAVY and YDSYNSRV. The CDR3 loop spans 13 amino acids. The DNA of the CDR3 is TGCGCCACCTGGGATAGACTCTATTATAAGAAACTCTTT. Translating gives CATWDRLYYKKLF.

This clone has just a few counts. The chain links TRGV9 to TRGJ1 or TRGJ2. The CDR3 has 11 residues. After removal of 2 bases from V and 11 bases from J, the junction contained 6 bases not matched to a gene. Germline CDR1 reads GITISATS; CDR2 reads ISYDGTV (reference sequence). The CDR3 region is CALWEGSEKLF. CDR3 nucleotides: TGTGCCTTGTGGGAGGGGTCCGAGAAACTCTTT.

Only a few counts were recorded for this clone. The same CDR3 can be traced to other DNA sequences in this sample. V is TRGV5 and J is TRGJ1 or TRGJ2. Germline CDR1 and CDR2: VINAFY and YDVSNSKD. V trimming: 0 bases; J trimming: 6 bases; junction bases outside the gene matches: 5. CDR3 length: 13 residues. The CDR3 DNA reads as TGTGCCACCTGGGACAGGCTCGGTTATAAGAAACTCTTT. This codes for CATWDRLGYKKLF.

A few counts support this clone. The J gene is TRGJ1 or TRGJ2, the V gene TRGV9. The CDR3 length is 13 residues. The germline CDR1 and CDR2 sequences are GITISATS and ISYDGTV (reference sequence). V was clipped by 5 bases and J by 9 bases; unmatched bases: 13. The DNA for the CDR3 is TGTGCCTTGTGGGGGCCCTTTGATGGTAAGAAACTCTTT. It is translated as CALWGPFDGKKLF.

The chain links TRGV2 to TRGJ1 or TRGJ2. Trimming removed 2 bases from V and 0 bases from J; junction bases left unmatched: 7. The CDR3 is 15 residues long. Germline V gives CDR1 EGSNGY, CDR2 YDSYNSKV. CDR3 loop: CATWDDTSNYYKKLF. In nucleotides, the CDR3 is TGTGCCACCTGGGACGACACCTCGAATTATTATAAGAAACTCTTT.

The rearrangement uses TRGV9 and TRGJ1 or TRGJ2. J lost 7 bases, V lost 3 bases, and 9 bases had no gene match. This CDR3 contains 13 residues. CDR1 is GITISATS and CDR2 is ISYDGTV in the germline V gene (reference sequence). The CDR3 DNA reads as TGTGCCTTGTGGGAGACCCCGGGGTATAAGAAACTCTTT. Its translation is CALWETPGYKKLF.

This clone appeared a few times. V usage is TRGV3 and J usage is TRGJ1 or TRGJ2. V shed 0 bases, J shed 3 bases, and the junction held 11 bases outside the gene matches. CDR1 VTNTFY and CDR2 YDVSTARD come from the germline V gene (reference sequence). The CDR3 length is 16 residues. In nucleotides, the CDR3 is TGTGCCACCTGGGACAGGCATTGGGGTGTTTATTATAAGAAACTCTTT. This gives the protein CATWDRHWGVYYKKLF.

This clone was detected only a few times. The chain uses TRGV4 and TRGJ1 or TRGJ2. There are 9 residues in the CDR3. Unmatched junction bases numbered 3, after V lost 4 bases and J lost 12 bases. Germline V gene data show CDR1 as EGSTGY and CDR2 as YDSYTSSV. The CDR3: CATWDRKLF. The CDR3 DNA reads as TGTGCCACCTGGGACCGGAAACTCTTT.

This clone was counted between two and nine times. This chain uses TRGV8 with TRGJ1 or TRGJ2. CDR3 length equals 10 residues. Germline-derived CDR1 and CDR2 are VENAVY and YDSYNSRV. V lost 3 bases, J lost 12 bases, and 5 bases stayed unmatched. The CDR3 DNA reads as TGTGCCACCTGGGATCGATGGAAACTCTTT. Its protein is CATWDRWKLF.

Regarding this clone: Other nucleotide sequences from this sample produce the same CDR3. The J gene is TRGJP2, the V gene TRGV9. Germline V gene lookup returns CDR1 GITISATS and CDR2 ISYDGTV (reference sequence). Trimming at V came to 4 bases and at J to 8 bases, leaving 4 bases not matched to a gene. The CDR3 has 12 amino acids. CDR3 sequence reads: CALWDRDWIKTF. The CDR3 DNA is TGTGCCTTGTGGGATCGGGATTGGATCAAGACGTTT.

The rearrangement uses TRGV2 and TRGJ1 or TRGJ2. From germline, CDR1 is EGSNGY and CDR2 YDSYNSKV. V gave up 0 bases and J gave up 5 bases; unmatched junction bases: 10. This CDR3 is 15 amino acids long. The CDR3 DNA follows: TGTGCCACCTGGGACGGGCCGGGGTTGGATTATAAGAAACTCTTT. The encoded protein is CATWDGPGLDYKKLF.

This clone was counted a few times. The chain links TRGV3 to TRGJ1 or TRGJ2. The V segment lost 2 bases and the J segment 4 bases; nucleotides outside the gene matches: 5. The CDR3 is 13 residues long. Germline V gene lookup returns CDR1 VTNTFY and CDR2 YDVSTARD (reference sequence). The CDR3 nucleotides read TGTGCCACCTGGGACACTACCTATTATAAGAAACTCTTT. This codes for CATWDTTYYKKLF.

This clone showed up just a few times. The chain links TRGV2 to TRGJ1 or TRGJ2. The germline gives CDR1 EGSNGY, CDR2 YDSYNSKV. The CDR3 extends over 14 amino acids. The V gene end was trimmed by 0 bases and the J gene end by 3 bases; junction bases not matched to a gene: 5. The CDR3 spells CATWDGGPYYKKLF. CDR3 nucleotide sequence: TGTGCCACCTGGGACGGGGGACCTTATTATAAGAAACTCTTT.

The J gene is TRGJ1 or TRGJ2, the V gene TRGV3. V lost 5 bases, J lost 7 bases, and 14 bases stayed unmatched. The CDR3 extends over 14 amino acids. From germline, CDR1 is VTNTFY and CDR2 YDVSTARD (reference sequence). CDR3 nucleotides: TGTGCCACCTGGGCCCGCCGAGGGGGATATAAGAAACTCTTT. It codes for CATWARRGGYKKLF.